This T cell receptor beta chain is from a study of blood T cell repertoires in COVID-19. As for the study in general: Samples representing acute and convalescent COVID-19 were sourced from the United States, Italy and Spain. The cDNA or gDNA used as material had been derived from T cells, B-cell-depleted T cells, or PBMCs.

Authors' processing steps: Amplification from reference gene primers served as the basis for estimated nucleated cell counts. Assay used: immunoSEQ multiplex PCR; TCRdb lists only in-frame clones, some missing. The V and J calls and the clone size are those of that table, but D and trimming were determined from the DNA. The sample includes 150,000 to 200,000 clones, under 85% of them seen just once. Seattle researchers signed up patients amid active infection and tracked them longitudinally. Sequencing input: peripheral blood. The source is a man aged 80 or over with COVID-19, enrolled during active disease.

DNA of the CDR3: TGTGCCAGCACCCTCCTGAGGGCAGATCAGCAGTACTTC. Amino acids: CASTLLRADQQYF. The gene calls are TRBV2 and TRBJ2-7, with D maybe TRBD2 (5 bases). V lost 7 bases and J lost 8, with 18 bases in between. Germline V gives CDR1 SNHLY, CDR2 FYNNEI. The length of the CDR3 is 13 residues.